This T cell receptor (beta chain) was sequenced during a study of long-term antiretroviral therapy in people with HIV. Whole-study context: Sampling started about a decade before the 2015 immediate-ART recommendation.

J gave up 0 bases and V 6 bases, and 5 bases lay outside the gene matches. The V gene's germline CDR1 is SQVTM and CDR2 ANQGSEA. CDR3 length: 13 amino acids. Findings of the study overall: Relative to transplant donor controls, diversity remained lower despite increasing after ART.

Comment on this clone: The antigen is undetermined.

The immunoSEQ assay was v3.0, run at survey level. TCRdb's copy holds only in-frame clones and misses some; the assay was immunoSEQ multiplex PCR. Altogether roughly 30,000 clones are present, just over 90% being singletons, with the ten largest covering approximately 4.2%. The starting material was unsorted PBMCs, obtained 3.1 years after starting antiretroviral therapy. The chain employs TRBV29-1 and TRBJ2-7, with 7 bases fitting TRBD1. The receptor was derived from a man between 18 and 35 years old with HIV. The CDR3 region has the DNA TGCAGCGTGTGGACAGGCCGCTCCTACGAGCAGTACTTC. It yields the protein CSVWTGRSYEQYF.